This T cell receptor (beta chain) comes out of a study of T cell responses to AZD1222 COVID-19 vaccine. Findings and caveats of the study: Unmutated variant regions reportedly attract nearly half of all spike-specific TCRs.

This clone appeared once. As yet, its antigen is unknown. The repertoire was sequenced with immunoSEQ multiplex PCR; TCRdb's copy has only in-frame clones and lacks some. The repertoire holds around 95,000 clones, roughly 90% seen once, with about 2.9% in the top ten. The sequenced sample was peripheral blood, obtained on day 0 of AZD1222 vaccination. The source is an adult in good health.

The CDR3, as DNA: TGTGCCAGCAGCTTAGACGTCAGTGGGAACACTGAAGCTTTCTTT. Translating it yields CASSLDVSGNTEAFF. The J gene is TRBJ1-1, the V gene TRBV11-1; D is unclear. Per germline, CDR1 SGHAT and CDR2 FQDESV (reference sequence). Trimming pared 1 base from V and 1 base from J, leaving 10 bases between. The CDR3 is 15 residues long.